This TCR beta chain was captured in a study of T cell repertoires in cytomegalovirus infection. Study as a whole: As its CMV epitopes, the study selected recently identified HLA-C-restricted and well-studied HLA-B-restricted targets. An indication of both CMV infection and matching HLA type came from public TCR beta signatures. Study findings and constraints: Ex vivo, HLA-C-restricted CMV-specific TCR beta clonotypes prevailed over the rest of the response.

The CDR3 is 17 residues long. Germline CDR1 reads MDHEN; CDR2 reads SYDVKM. Trimming removed 6 bases from V and 0 bases from J, with 19 bases in between. TCRdb independently ran MiXCR on the reads; one entry per CDR3 protein. This sample carries about 220,000 distinct CDR3 sequences, 30% to 45% of them seen once, and the ten largest clones take more than 50%. Comments on this clonotype: Antigen: not known.

The sequence came from a human donor in good health (CMV status not recorded). Some clones in this sample may be carry-over from other donors' samples. This rearrangement joins TRBV28 to TRBJ2-3; no firm D call. Here the sequenced sample was CD8+ T cells from cultured PBMCs, taken from culture after CMV antigen stimulation. In nucleotides, the CDR3 is TGTGCCAGCAGCCCCTTGGAGACCCACGGGAGCACAGATACGCAGTATTTT. The encoded protein is CASSPLETHGSTDTQYF.